A single sample is the source of the 14 T cell receptor beta chains below, sequenced in a study of T cell changes during pregnancy in multiple sclerosis. Produced via immunoSEQ multiplex PCR; TCRdb's table is partial and in-frame only. The sample records about 68,000 clones, 90% being singletons. The source material was peripheral blood, sampled in the third trimester of pregnancy. These receptors all come from a female donor with multiple sclerosis, enrolled in a pregnancy study.

V usage is TRBV5-1 and J usage is TRBJ2-1; possibly TRBD1 for D (6 bases). The CDR3 runs to 13 residues. V lost 3 bases and J lost 7, with 11 bases in between. Germline CDR1 and CDR2: SGHRS and YFSETQ. The chain's CDR3 is CASSWGQGNEQFF. For the CDR3, the DNA is TGCGCCAGCAGCTGGGGACAAGGGAATGAGCAGTTCTTC.

The chain combines TRBV27 with TRBJ1-5; TRBD1 might be the D (5 bases). This CDR3 has 13 residues. Deletions cut 2 bases from V and 9 bases from J, with 11 bases between. Looked up from germline, CDR1 is MNHEY and CDR2 is SMNVEV (reference sequence). The CDR3 DNA reads TGTGCCAGCAGTTTAGGGGGTAGCGGGCCCCAGCATTTT. It encodes CASSLGGSGPQHF.

This sequence joins TRBV4-1 and TRBJ1-6; possibly TRBD1 for D (6 bases). The CDR3 is 17 amino acids. The germline V gene encodes CDR1 MGHRA and CDR2 YSYEKL. V lost 3 bases to trimming and J lost 7 bases, with 19 bases between them. CDR3 sequence reads: CASSQLLRDIENSPLHF. In DNA, the CDR3 is TGCGCCAGCAGCCAGTTACTCCGGGACATTGAAAATTCACCCCTCCACTTT.

V is TRBV19 and J is TRBJ1-1; D perhaps matches TRBD1 (6 bases). V was pared by 0 bases and J by 10 bases, with 15 bases between. The CDR3 consists of 14 residues. CDR1 is LNHDA and CDR2 is SQIVND in the germline V gene (reference sequence). The CDR3 DNA reads TGTGCCAGTAGTATAGACAAGGGGGTTGGTACAGCTTTCTTT. Translated, it gives CASSIDKGVGTAFF.

DNA of the CDR3: TGTGCCAGCTCACCCCCAGGGGGAAATGTGAGGGTGAACACTGAAGCTTTCTTT. Translated, it gives CASSPPGGNVRVNTEAFF. This rearrangement joins TRBV18 to TRBJ1-1, with 7 nucleotides matching TRBD1. Germline-derived CDR1 and CDR2 are KGHSH and LQKENI. The CDR3 runs 18 residues. J gave up 0 bases and V 3 bases, and 13 bases lay outside the gene matches.

A word on this clone: Other DNA sequences in the sample encode the same CDR3. V usage is TRBV25-1 and J usage is TRBJ2-5, with 8 nucleotides matching TRBD1. Germline CDR1 is MGHDK and CDR2 is SYGVNS. V was pared by 4 bases and J by 4 bases, with 11 bases of the junction left unmatched. CDR3 length: 16 amino acids. The CDR3 protein is CASSATTGQGGETQYF. CDR3 DNA sequence: TGTGCCAGCAGTGCCACCACAGGACAGGGTGGAGAGACCCAGTACTTC.

J is TRBJ1-2 and V is TRBV30, with TRBD1 matching 8 bases. The CDR3 runs 15 residues. V was clipped by 5 bases and J by 5 bases; unmatched bases: 13. Looked up from germline, CDR1 is GTSNPN and CDR2 is SVGIG (reference sequence). This CDR3 is CAWGPPGQAWYGYTF. The CDR3 DNA is TGTGCCTGGGGCCCTCCGGGACAGGCCTGGTATGGCTACACCTTC.

This clone was counted a single time. The gene calls are TRBV11-3 and TRBJ1-6; D uncertain. With 9 bases removed from V and 7 bases from J, the gap between germline ends came to 13 bases. This CDR3 has 13 amino acids. Germline V gene sequence: CDR1 SGHNT, CDR2 YENEEA. CDR3 loop: CARTTRRNSPLHF. The CDR3 coding sequence is TGTGCCAGAACTACAAGGAGGAATTCACCCCTCCACTTT.

The chain uses TRBV5-1 and TRBJ1-1, with D unresolved. V dropped 0 bases and J dropped 8 bases, with 11 bases sitting between them. CDR1 and CDR2 (germline): SGHRS, YFSETQ. This CDR3 spans 13 amino acids. In DNA, the CDR3 is TGCGCCAGCAGCTTGGAATTCGGGTCAGAAGCTTTCTTT. Translation: CASSLEFGSEAFF. The complete variable domain, with remaining parts taken from reference TRBV5-1 and TRBJ1-1, reads KAGVTQTPRYLIKTRGQQVTLSCSPISGHRSVSWYQQTPGQGLQFLFEYFSETQRNKGNFPGRFSGRQFSNSRSEMNVSTLELGDSALYLCASSLEFGSEAFFGQGTRLTVV.

The rearrangement links TRBV19 to TRBJ1-1, with D unresolved. Trimming pared 1 base from V and 0 bases from J, leaving 9 bases between. CDR1 and CDR2 from the germline V gene are LNHDA and SQIVND (reference sequence). The CDR3 sequence is 15 residues long. The CDR3 bases are TGTGCCAGTAGTATAGGTTACACCATGAACACTGAAGCTTTCTTT. Residues: CASSIGYTMNTEAFF.

The chain is built from TRBV19 and TRBJ2-1; D may be TRBD2 (6 bases). The CDR3 totals 15 residues. Germline lookup yields CDR1 LNHDA and CDR2 SQIVND (reference sequence). Deletions cut 3 bases from V and 4 bases from J, with 13 bases between. CDR3 sequence: CASSISSGPYNEQFF. CDR3 nucleotide sequence: TGTGCCAGTAGTATTTCAAGCGGGCCGTACAATGAGCAGTTCTTC.

This chain joins TRBV7-2 and TRBJ1-1, with D unclear. The CDR3 consists of 15 residues. V was cut by 1 base and J by 6 bases, with 15 bases left in between. Germline-derived CDR1 and CDR2 are SGHTA and FQGNSA. CDR3 protein: CASSLVRLGEAEAFF. CDR3 bases: TGTGCCAGCAGCTTAGTCCGCTTGGGTGAGGCTGAAGCTTTCTTT.

Here the CDR3 reads CASSVHPGQRSYEQYF. DNA of the CDR3: TGTGCCAGTAGTGTCCATCCGGGACAGCGCTCCTACGAGCAGTACTTC. V is TRBV19 and J is TRBJ2-7, with TRBD1 matching 7 bases. Germline V CDR1 and CDR2: LNHDA, SQIVND (reference sequence). The junction had 10 bases not matched to a gene; V was cut back by 5 bases and J by 0 bases. This CDR3 has 16 residues. Full variable domain (missing parts from reference TRBV19 and TRBJ2-7): DGGITQSPKYLFRKEGQNVTLSCEQNLNHDAMYWYRQDPGQGLRLIYYSQIVNDFQKGDIAEGYSVSREKKESFPLTVTSAQKNPTAFYLCASSVHPGQRSYEQYFGPGTRLTVT.

This CDR3 reads CASSVVAGGPTGRELFF. In DNA form, the CDR3 reads TGTGCCAGCAGCGTAGTAGCGGGGGGACCCACCGGCAGGGAGCTGTTTTTT. This chain connects TRBV9 to TRBJ2-2; 10 bases map to TRBD2. The CDR3 is made up of 17 amino acids. Trimming took 0 bases from V and 9 from J; bases not matched to a gene: 11. Germline CDR1 SGDLS, CDR2 YYNGEE.